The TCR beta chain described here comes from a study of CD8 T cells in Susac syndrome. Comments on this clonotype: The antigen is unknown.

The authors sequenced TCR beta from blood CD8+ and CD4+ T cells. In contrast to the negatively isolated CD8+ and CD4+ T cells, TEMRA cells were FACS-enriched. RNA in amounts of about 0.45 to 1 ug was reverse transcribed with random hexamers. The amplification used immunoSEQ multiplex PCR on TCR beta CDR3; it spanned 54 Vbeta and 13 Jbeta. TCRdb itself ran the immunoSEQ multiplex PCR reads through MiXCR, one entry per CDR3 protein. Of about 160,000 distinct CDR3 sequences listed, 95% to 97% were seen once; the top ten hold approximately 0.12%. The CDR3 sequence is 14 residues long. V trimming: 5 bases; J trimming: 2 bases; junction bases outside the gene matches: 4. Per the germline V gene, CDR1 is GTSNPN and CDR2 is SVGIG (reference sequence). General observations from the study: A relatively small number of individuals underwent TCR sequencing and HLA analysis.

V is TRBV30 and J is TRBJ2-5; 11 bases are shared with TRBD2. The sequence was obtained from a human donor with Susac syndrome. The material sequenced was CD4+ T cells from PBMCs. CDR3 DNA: TGTGCCTGGGGAGGGACTAGCGGACAAGAGACCCAGTACTTC. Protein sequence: CAWGGTSGQETQYF.